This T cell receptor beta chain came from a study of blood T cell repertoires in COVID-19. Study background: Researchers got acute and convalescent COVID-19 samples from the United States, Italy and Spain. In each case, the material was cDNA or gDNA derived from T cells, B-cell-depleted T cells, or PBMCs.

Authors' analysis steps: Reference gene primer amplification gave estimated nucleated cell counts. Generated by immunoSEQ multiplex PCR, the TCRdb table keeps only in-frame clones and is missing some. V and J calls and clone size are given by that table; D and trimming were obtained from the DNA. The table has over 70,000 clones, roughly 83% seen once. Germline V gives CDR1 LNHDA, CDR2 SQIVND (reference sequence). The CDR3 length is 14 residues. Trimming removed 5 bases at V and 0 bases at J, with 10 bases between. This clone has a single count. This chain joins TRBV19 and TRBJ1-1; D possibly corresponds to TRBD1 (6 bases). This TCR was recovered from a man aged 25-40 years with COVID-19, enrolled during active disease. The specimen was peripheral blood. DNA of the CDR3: TGTGCCAGTAGTTCGGGACACATGAACACTGAAGCTTTCTTT. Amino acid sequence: CASSSGHMNTEAFF.